A single TCR beta chain is shown here with its context. Its antigen is unknown. Nothing much larger sits one base from this clone, and base qualities are not available. RNA was extracted using the RNeasy kit, and about 0.45 to 1 ug of the RNA was reverse transcribed with random hexamers. The immunoSEQ multiplex PCR assay, which covers 54 Vbeta and 13 Jbeta segments, was used to amplify TCR beta CDR3 regions. To correct PCR amplification bias, a synthetic template baseline was used for both primer optimization and computational correction. The original pipeline was this. Reads were assigned to V, D and J genes according to IMGT and analyzed in immunoSEQ Analyzer, with only productive sequences retained. Clonality was calculated as one minus the Shannon entropy normalized by log2 of the number of productive unique sequences. Public and private clones were assessed among the 100 most prevalent clones of each patient and control. Clones were defined as Susac-specific if absent from the healthy and MS cohorts, from 1052 published viral clones and from other ImmuneACCESS disease sequences. The public reads were reanalyzed by TCRdb: fastp trimming at Q25, MiXCR alignment, in-frame beta chains only. Rows matching on CDR3 protein sequence are summarized as one entry with the most common DNA and genes. The V and J calls and clone size are TCRdb's, not the authors'. The table for this sample lists 150,000 to 200,000 distinct CDR3 sequences; 90% to 95% of them were counted only once. The ten largest clones take up over 0.12% of the sample.

The data are from a study of CD8 T cells in Susac syndrome (dated by TCRdb to between 2019 and 2020). Concerning the study at large: Whether CD8+ T cell activation and differentiation in Susac syndrome was antigen driven was tested using repertoire sequencing.

At the junction V is shortened by 0 bases and J by 7 bases, with 7 bases in between. Taken from the germline V gene (reference sequence), the CDR1 and CDR2 loops are LGHDT and YNNKEL. The CDR3 starts with the cysteine, ends with the phenylalanine, and has 13 residues. The retained sequence is limited to the CDR3, 39 bases, with the frame set at the first base. Peripheral blood CD8+ and CD4+ T cells from healthy donors, Susac syndrome patients and multiple sclerosis patients were profiled using high-throughput TCR beta sequencing. Healthy donors were included as age- and sex-matched controls. Bulk CD8+ and CD4+ T cells were purified magnetically by negative isolation, whereas CD8+ TEMRA cells were enriched by FACS. Blood was collected in EDTA tubes and processed within 24 hours, with PBMCs isolated through density gradient centrifugation. PBMCs intended for TCR sequencing were cryopreserved in liquid nitrogen and were subsequently thawed in a 37 degrees C water bath. The sorted or isolated CD4+, CD8+ and CD8+ TEMRA cells had a purity of 90% or higher.

General conclusions and limits of the study: The TCR sequencing and HLA analysis was acknowledged to have included a relatively small number of individuals.

Sequencing input: CD4+ T cells from PBMCs. Recombination connected TRBV3-1 to TRBJ1-5; no confident D gene assignment can be made. This receptor was taken from a human donor in good health. For the CDR3, the sequence is CASSQDGRQPQHF. The bases read TGTGCCAGCAGCCAAGATGGGCGGCAGCCCCAGCATTTT.